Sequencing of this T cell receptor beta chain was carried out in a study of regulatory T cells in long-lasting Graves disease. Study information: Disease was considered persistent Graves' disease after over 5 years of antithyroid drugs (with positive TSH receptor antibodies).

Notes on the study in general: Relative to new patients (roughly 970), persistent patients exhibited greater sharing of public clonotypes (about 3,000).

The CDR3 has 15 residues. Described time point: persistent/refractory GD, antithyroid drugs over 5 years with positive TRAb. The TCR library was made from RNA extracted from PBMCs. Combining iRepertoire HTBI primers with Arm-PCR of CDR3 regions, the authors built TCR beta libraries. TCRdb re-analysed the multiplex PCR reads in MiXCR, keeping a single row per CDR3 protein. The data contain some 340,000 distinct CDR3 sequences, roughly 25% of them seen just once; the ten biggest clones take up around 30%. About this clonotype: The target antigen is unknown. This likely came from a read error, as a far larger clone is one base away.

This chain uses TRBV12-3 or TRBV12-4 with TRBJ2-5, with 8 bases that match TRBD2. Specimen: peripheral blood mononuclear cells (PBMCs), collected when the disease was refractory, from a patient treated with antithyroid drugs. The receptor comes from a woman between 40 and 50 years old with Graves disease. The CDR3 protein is CASSFGREAFNEQLF. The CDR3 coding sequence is TGTGCCAGCAGTTTTGGGCGGGAGGCCTTCAATGAGCAGCTCTTC.